A selection of T cell receptor beta chains follows, all from one sample in a study of CD8+ T cells in alopecia areata. Data came from immunoSEQ multiplex PCR; TCRdb stores just in-frame clones and leaves some out. The table shows some 190,000 clones, with 55% to 70% occurring only once. The sequencing here drew on CD4+ T cells sorted from blood, taken at week 4, from a patient treated with tofacitinib. All receptors derive from a human donor with alopecia areata. Each CDR3 is given with its conserved first and last residue. Fields, in order: clone size, D gene, V gene, J gene, CDR3 DNA, CDR3 protein. D genes are given only for firm matches. Rows may omit the clone size; those that give it use once, few, many or a size class.

NA	NA	TRBV29-1	TRBJ1-3	TGCAGCGTTGCAGAGAGGGCTGGAAACACCATATATTTT	CSVAERAGNTIYF
NA	NA	TRBV10-3	TRBJ2-5	TGTGCCATCAGTGAGGATGAGACCCCTGAGACCCAGTACTTC	CAISEDETPETQYF
NA	NA	TRBV5-1	TRBJ1-3	TGCGCCAGCAGCCGGCAGGGACCGACCAGTGGAAACACCATATATTTT	CASSRQGPTSGNTIYF
NA	TRBD2	TRBV4-1	TRBJ2-7	TGCGCCAGCAGCCTCTTGGGACTAGATGGGTACGAGCAGTACTTC	CASSLLGLDGYEQYF
NA	NA	TRBV9	TRBJ2-7	TGTGCCAGCAGCGTTGACGGGATGGGGGCCTACGAGCAGTACTTC	CASSVDGMGAYEQYF
NA	TRBD1	TRBV4-3	TRBJ1-2	TGCGCCAGCAGCGGCGGGACAGGGAGGTACTATGGCTACACCTTC	CASSGGTGRYYGYTF
NA	NA	TRBV29-1	TRBJ2-3	TGCAGCGTTGCGGAGACAGATACGCAGTATTTT	CSVAETDTQYF
NA	NA	TRBV11-3	TRBJ2-1	TGTGCCAGCAGATTCCAGGGTGTAGGTGAGCAGTTCTTC	CASRFQGVGEQFF
NA	TRBD2	TRBV5-1	TRBJ2-3	TGCGCCAGCAGCTTGAGCCTAGCGGGACCTCAAGGAGATACGCAGTATTTT	CASSLSLAGPQGDTQYF
NA	NA	TRBV5-6	TRBJ2-1	TGTGCCAGCAGCTTACGACAAGGGTTCCACAATGAGCAGTTCTTC	CASSLRQGFHNEQFF
few	NA	TRBV4-1	TRBJ2-7	TGCGCCAGCAGCCCCCAGGTTATTCGGGTCTACGAGCAGTACTTC	CASSPQVIRVYEQYF
NA	TRBD2	TRBV29-1	TRBJ2-1	TGCAGCGTTGGCCCAGCGGGGGGGGTTTGGGAGCAGTTCTTC	CSVGPAGGVWEQFF
NA	TRBD1	TRBV4-2	TRBJ1-1	TGTGCCAGCAGCCTCCAGGGGGCCGTCACTGAAGCTTTCTTT	CASSLQGAVTEAFF
NA	NA	TRBV29-1	TRBJ2-1	TGCAGCGTTGATCTTGGAGCAACCGCCTACAATGAGCAGTTCTTC	CSVDLGATAYNEQFF
few	TRBD1	TRBV29-1	TRBJ2-2	TGCAGCGTTGAAGTATTCCCAGGGGGTGGCGGGGAGCTGTTTTTT	CSVEVFPGGGGELFF
few	TRBD2	TRBV29-1	TRBJ2-1	TGCAGCGTCGACCCCAGCGGGGGCTCCTACAATGAGCAGTTCTTC	CSVDPSGGSYNEQFF
NA	NA	TRBV9	TRBJ1-1	TGTGCCAGCAGCGTAGCTAACGTTAACACTGAAGCTTTCTTT	CASSVANVNTEAFF
NA	NA	TRBV15	TRBJ1-2	TGTGCCACCAGCAGAGATTTACGGATGGGCTACACCTTC	CATSRDLRMGYTF
NA	NA	TRBV11-2	TRBJ1-1	TGTGCCAGCAGCCTCGACTTAAGAGAAGCTTTCTTT	CASSLDLREAFF
NA	NA	TRBV5-1	TRBJ1-2	TGCGCCAGCAGCTTGCAGGGTCTGCGTGGCTACACCTTC	CASSLQGLRGYTF
NA	NA	TRBV29-1	TRBJ1-2	TGCAGCGTTGACTCCCCGCAAACAGGCTACACCTTC	CSVDSPQTGYTF
NA	NA	TRBV4-1	TRBJ2-7	TGCGCCAGCAGTCGTCGGGGCCCAAGAGGGTCCTACGAGCAGTACTTC	CASSRRGPRGSYEQYF
NA	NA	TRBV27	TRBJ1-5	TGTGCCAGCAGTTTGTCGCAGTATAGCAATCAGCCCCAGCATTTT	CASSLSQYSNQPQHF
NA	TRBD1	TRBV30	TRBJ2-7	TGTGCCTGGAGTGTACGGGACAGGGCCGGCGAGCAGTACTTC	CAWSVRDRAGEQYF
few	NA	TRBV29-1	TRBJ2-1	TGCAGCACTAGGGTGAGTCCCAATGAGCAGTTCTTC	CSTRVSPNEQFF
NA	NA	TRBV29-1	TRBJ2-1	TGCAGCGTTGCCGAACTCTACAATGAGCAGTTCTTC	CSVAELYNEQFF
NA	NA	TRBV28	TRBJ2-7	TGTGCCAGCAGCCCCGCAGGGGCGGCCTACGAGCAGTACTTC	CASSPAGAAYEQYF
NA	NA	TRBV5-4	TRBJ2-6	TGTGCCAGCAGCTTGGGACAGGTCAGAGGAGCTGGGGCCAACGTCCTGACTTTC	CASSLGQVRGAGANVLTF
NA	TRBD2	TRBV2	TRBJ2-2	TGTGCCAGCAGGCTAGCGGGAGGGCCCAGCGGGGAGCTGTTTTTT	CASRLAGGPSGELFF
NA	TRBD1	TRBV15	TRBJ1-2	TGTGCCACCAGCAGCCCGGGACAGGGGTACCATGGCTACACCTTC	CATSSPGQGYHGYTF
few	TRBD1	TRBV29-1	TRBJ2-7	TGCAGCATACGCTCACCGGGACAGGGGATTTATGAGCAGTACTTC	CSIRSPGQGIYEQYF
many	NA	TRBV7-2	TRBJ2-5	TGTGCCAGCAGCTTTGGATACCGGGATGAGACCCAGTACTTC	CASSFGYRDETQYF
NA	TRBD1	TRBV30	TRBJ1-5	TGTGCCTGGAGTTTTTTCGGAACAGGGGATCAGCCCCAGCATTTT	CAWSFFGTGDQPQHF
NA	NA	TRBV7-9	TRBJ1-2	TGTGCCAGCAGCTTAGGACAGCATAACTATGGCTACACCTTC	CASSLGQHNYGYTF
NA	NA	TRBV29-1	TRBJ1-5	TGCAGCGTAATAGAAACCCCCAATCAGCCCCAGCATTTT	CSVIETPNQPQHF
once	NA	TRBV30	TRBJ2-2	TGTGCCTGGAGTACTTCACCCGGGAAAGCCACCGGGGAGCTGTTTTTT	CAWSTSPGKATGELFF
once	NA	TRBV9	TRBJ2-1	TGTGCCAGCAGCGTAATTGGCAATGAGCAGTTCTTC	CASSVIGNEQFF
NA	NA	TRBV25-1	TRBJ2-3	TGTGCCAGCACGCGGGGCGGCGTGGCAGATACGCAGTATTTT	CASTRGGVADTQYF
NA	NA	TRBV7-8	TRBJ1-5	TGTGCCAGCAGCTTAGTGGGGGAAAACGGGCAGCCCCAGCATTTT	CASSLVGENGQPQHF
once	NA	TRBV11-2	TRBJ1-5	TGTGCCAGCAGCGGGGCGGGGGGACAGCCCCAGCATTTT	CASSGAGGQPQHF
few	NA	TRBV5-1	TRBJ2-5	TGCGCCAGCAGCCCCGGGTTAGTTCTTTTAGAGACCCAGTACTTC	CASSPGLVLLETQYF
NA	NA	TRBV7-9	TRBJ2-7	TGTGCCAGCAGCTTAGCGCGCGGCCCCTACGAGCAGTACTTC	CASSLARGPYEQYF
NA	TRBD2	TRBV5-4	TRBJ2-1	TGTGCCAGCAGCTCCGCTAGCGGGAACCCCTACAATGAGCAGTTCTTC	CASSSASGNPYNEQFF
NA	TRBD2	TRBV7-9	TRBJ2-5	TGTGCCAGCTCCCGGGGGGTGCAAGAGACCCAGTACTTC	CASSRGVQETQYF
NA	NA	TRBV11-2	TRBJ2-1	TGTGCCAGCAGCTTAGACCGAAACAGTTTCAGCTCCTACAATGAGCAGTTCTTC	CASSLDRNSFSSYNEQFF
NA	TRBD1	TRBV6-5	TRBJ2-7	TGTGCCAGCAGTTACAAGGGGGCGGGCAACGAGCAGTACTTC	CASSYKGAGNEQYF
NA	NA	TRBV29-1	TRBJ2-5	TGCAGCGTTGAGGGGGGGGCCGGAGAGACCCAGTACTTC	CSVEGGAGETQYF
NA	NA	TRBV28	TRBJ1-2	TGTGCCACCCGGGCCTTCTATGGCTACACCTTC	CATRAFYGYTF
NA	NA	TRBV5-6	TRBJ2-7	TGTGCCAGCAGCTTACCCTACGAGCAGTACTTC	CASSLPYEQYF
NA	TRBD1	TRBV4-1	TRBJ2-2	TGCGCCAGCAGCCCCCGGGACAGGGGGGCGTCCGGGGAGCTGTTTTTT	CASSPRDRGASGELFF
NA	NA	TRBV29-1	TRBJ1-4	TGCAGCGCTGGGGGACCGCTTAATGAAAAACTGTTTTTT	CSAGGPLNEKLFF
few	NA	TRBV29-1	TRBJ1-4	TGCAGCGTTGGGGTCAGTCCTACAGCAACTAATGAAAAACTGTTTTTT	CSVGVSPTATNEKLFF